A single T cell receptor (beta chain) is shown here with its context. Sequence at one end of the junction differs from germline and may be a read error. The CDR3 loop spans 14 amino acids. The germline V gene has CDR1 MNHGY and CDR2 SVAAGI. Original processing methods: Amplifying reference gene primers gave estimates of nucleated cell counts. Data came from immunoSEQ multiplex PCR; TCRdb stores just in-frame clones and leaves some out. The V and J calls and clone size were taken over from that table, and D and trimming were inferred from the DNA. Of under 75,000 clones listed, around 77% were seen once; the top ten hold 4% to 5.5%. These data belong to a study of blood T cell repertoires in COVID-19. About the research overall: Material from acute and convalescent COVID-19 was sourced from the United States, Italy and Spain. T cells, B-cell-depleted T cells, or PBMCs supplied cDNA or gDNA.

The sequenced sample consisted of peripheral blood. The sequence came from a woman aged 65 to 85 with COVID-19, enrolled during active disease. The chain uses TRBV6-9 and TRBJ1-5; D not resolved. As DNA, the CDR3 is TGTGCCAGCGGTTATAGGGAGGGCAATCAGCCCCAGCATTTT. This sequence encodes CASGYREGNQPQHF.